These T cell receptor beta chains were read from a single sample in a study of Tregs in tolerant kidney transplant recipients. Clones were read by immunoSEQ multiplex PCR, and TCRdb kept only the in-frame ones, dropping some. The sample comprises fewer than 100,000 clones, around 93% of which are singletons, and around 0.32% rests with the top ten. The sample consisted of Tregs from blood, taken before the transplant. The receptor source for this set is a human donor who received a combined kidney and bone marrow transplant. Each CDR3 is given with its conserved first and last residue. The order of the fields is clone size, J gene, V gene, CDR3 protein. Clone sizes are given selectively: once, few, many, or a class where the clone is expanded.

>.|TRBJ2-5|TRBV7-3
CASSPGTVQETQYF
>.|TRBJ2-7|TRBV21-1
CASSKVGDRLLNYEQYF
>.|TRBJ2-7|TRBV4-1
CASSQESARPSYEQYF
>.|TRBJ2-7|TRBV6-6
CASSSGSTYEQYF
>.|TRBJ2-7|TRBV18
CASSPRQGGSYEQYF
>few|TRBJ2-7|TRBV6-5
CASSYGTGNYEQYF
>once|TRBJ2-7|TRBV7-2
CASSLGLAINHEQYF
>.|TRBJ2-5|TRBV29-1
CSVGRQETQYF
>.|TRBJ1-6|TRBV4-3
CASSQAWGSYNSPLHF
>.|TRBJ2-1|TRBV19
CASSNQPDRGWTGGGNHEQFF
>.|TRBJ2-7|TRBV28
CASRNQGNLYEQYF
>.|TRBJ1-4|TRBV6-6
CASRPRGSANEKLFF
>.|TRBJ1-1|TRBV10-1
CASSRDTRNTEAFF
>.|TRBJ2-7|TRBV5-1
CASSLEGLLYEQYF
>.|TRBJ1-5|TRBV6-1
CASSVQVAEGGPQHF
>.|TRBJ1-5|TRBV6-1
CASSEHRNIARSNQPQHF
>.|TRBJ1-5|TRBV5-6
CASSLDRENNQPQHF
>.|TRBJ1-1|TRBV5-1
CASTGQGLEGTEAFF
>.|TRBJ2-7|TRBV11-2
CASSWDRTANYEQYF
>.|TRBJ2-1|TRBV2
CASSGGRTTAYNEQFF
>.|TRBJ2-7|TRBV28
CASSWSKGHEQYF
>once|TRBJ1-5|TRBV28
CASSRTGEANQPQHF
>.|TRBJ2-3|TRBV9
CASSVVLAGEVDTQYF
>few|TRBJ2-5|TRBV10-1
CASSRRTSQSQETQYF
>once|TRBJ2-7|TRBV20-1
CSAFSSYEQYF
>.|TRBJ2-3|TRBV28
CASSWDSGTDTQYF
>.|TRBJ1-3|TRBV19
CASSWAGPGNTIYF
>.|TRBJ2-1|TRBV29-1
CSVTPVANNEQFF
>.|TRBJ2-7|TRBV19
CASSSRDQTYEQYF
>.|TRBJ2-5|TRBV29-1
CSVEDLRGTQTQYF
>.|TRBJ2-5|TRBV5-1
CASSLGTSGAQETQYF
>.|TRBJ1-1|TRBV6-5
CATKLLGGTEAFF
>.|TRBJ2-7|TRBV5-1
CASSTGTVGDEQYF
>.|TRBJ1-2|TRBV19
CASSPGTGELYGYTF
>once|TRBJ2-7|TRBV6-5
CASSRDYTYFYEQYF
>.|TRBJ1-1|TRBV21-1
CASSDTGDKKNTEAFF
>.|TRBJ2-1|TRBV11-2
CASSTISGRGNNEQFF
>.|TRBJ1-3|TRBV6-6
CASRGTDSGNTIYF
>.|TRBJ1-1|TRBV29-1
CSAVGAKMNTEAFF
>.|TRBJ2-5|TRBV7-2
CASGSRGGETQYF
>once|TRBJ2-1|TRBV27
CASSPIWGQNNEQFF
>.|TRBJ2-7|TRBV11-2
CASSYRLAGEVDEQYF